This TCR beta chain comes out of a study of T cell responses to AZD1222 COVID-19 vaccine. Libraries were prepared by immunoSEQ multiplex PCR; TCRdb keeps only in-frame clonotypes and omits some of them. The table has roughly 140,000 clones, 75% to 90% seen once; the top ten hold around 1.6%. This specimen was peripheral blood, taken 28 days after the second AZD1222 dose. This receptor was obtained from an adult who received the AZD1222 COVID-19 vaccine.

This CDR3 reads CASSSDPANGYTF. The CDR3 coding sequence is TGTGCCAGCAGTTCGGATCCTGCTAATGGCTACACCTTC. This chain uses TRBV28 with TRBJ1-2; D gene ambiguous. V was trimmed by 4 bases and J by 6 bases, leaving 12 bases between them. Germline CDR1 reads MDHEN; CDR2 reads SYDVKM. The CDR3 has 13 residues.